This is a list of T cell receptor beta chains from one sample in a study of T cell responses to AZD1222 COVID-19 vaccine. Clones were sequenced by immunoSEQ multiplex PCR, and TCRdb holds only the in-frame ones, with some missing. The sample has about 100,000 clones; about 90% are singletons. The material was peripheral blood, obtained on day 0 of AZD1222 vaccination. These TCRs come from an adult in good health. CDR3s include the opening cysteine and the closing phenylalanine or tryptophan.

V: TRBV7-2
CDR3: CASSLNPRWDEQFF

V: TRBV3-1/TRBV3-2
CDR3: CASSQDSNQPQHF

V: TRBV18
CDR3: CASSPPGGSSYNEQFF

V: TRBV10-3
CDR3: CAISESSAGASNEQFF

V: TRBV27
CDR3: CASSIGPLTSGNTIYF

V: TRBV15
CDR3: CATSTKDSSSYNEQFF

V: TRBV4-1
CDR3: CASSQGRQSSGANVLTF

V: TRBV4-1
CDR3: CASSQDEWRDSNQPQHF

V: TRBV20-1
CDR3: CSASRRQGTYEQYF

V: TRBV18
CDR3: CASSPGDPNSPLHF

V: TRBV5-1
CDR3: CASSYTSGRAGNEQYF

V: TRBV5-6
CDR3: CASSFEPTNEKLFF

V: TRBV7-8
CDR3: CASSLGPGKGYTF

V: TRBV12-3/TRBV12-4
CDR3: CASGVGDYGYTF

V: TRBV25-1
CDR3: CASSESPSGISYEQYF

V: TRBV9
CDR3: CASSVAPRQVSSGNTIYF

V: TRBV11-2
CDR3: CASGSGFNTEAFF

V: TRBV28
CDR3: CASSLRQGALDEQFF

V: TRBV7-2
CDR3: CASSYRGLRGRGEKLFF

V: TRBV30
CDR3: CAWSVQEESPLHF

V: TRBV11-2
CDR3: CASSLDPGGSYNEQFF

V: TRBV27
CDR3: CASSLDTGELFF

V: TRBV9
CDR3: CASSVSRGSPSGNTIYF